The clone carrying this TCR beta chain was detected ten times or more. Its antigen is undetermined. V shed 0 bases, J shed 4 bases, and the junction held 1 base outside the gene matches. CDR1 is SGHAT and CDR2 is FQDESV in the germline V gene (reference sequence). The CDR3 consists of 14 residues. The sample belongs to a study of HIV-infected patients and healthy controls. Study-wide results and caveats: Significant mean usage differences between HIV-infected patients and controls involved eight alpha and eight beta V genes.

cDNA was made from approximately 0.55 ug RNA using alpha and beta constant primers. Separate chain-specific third strand synthesis with multiplexing indices produced the alpha and beta libraries. TCRdb re-derived calls from the 5' RACE reads in MiXCR, one entry per CDR3 protein. The table includes 13,000 or so distinct CDR3 sequences, approximately 11% detected once. Whole blood was used without fractionation, so all unsorted peripheral T cells were included. This clonotype originated in an adult in good health. The chain carries TRBV11-1 and TRBJ2-3; 7 bases are a match to TRBD2. The material sequenced was blood. The CDR3 sequence: CASSLAGGPDTQYF. The CDR3 coding sequence is TGTGCCAGCAGCTTAGCGGGAGGGCCAGATACGCAGTATTTT.